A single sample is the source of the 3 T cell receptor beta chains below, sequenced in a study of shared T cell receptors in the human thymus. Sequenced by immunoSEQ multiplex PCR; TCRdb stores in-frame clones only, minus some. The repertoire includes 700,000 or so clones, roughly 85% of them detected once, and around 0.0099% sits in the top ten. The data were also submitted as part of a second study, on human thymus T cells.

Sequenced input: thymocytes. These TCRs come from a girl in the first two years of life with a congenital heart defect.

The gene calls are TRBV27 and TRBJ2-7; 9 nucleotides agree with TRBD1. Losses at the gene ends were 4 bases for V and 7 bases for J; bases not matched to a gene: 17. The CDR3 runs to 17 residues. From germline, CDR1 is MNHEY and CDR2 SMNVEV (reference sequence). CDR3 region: CASSSEYIRTGVEEQYF. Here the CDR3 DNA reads TGTGCCAGCAGTTCCGAGTACATTCGGACAGGGGTCGAGGAGCAGTACTTC.

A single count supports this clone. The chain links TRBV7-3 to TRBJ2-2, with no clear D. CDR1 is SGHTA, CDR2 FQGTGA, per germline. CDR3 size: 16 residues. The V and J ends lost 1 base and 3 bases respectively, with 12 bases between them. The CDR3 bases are TGTGCCAGCAGCTTAAACCCTCCGCCGGACACCGGGGAGCTGTTTTTT. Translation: CASSLNPPPDTGELFF.

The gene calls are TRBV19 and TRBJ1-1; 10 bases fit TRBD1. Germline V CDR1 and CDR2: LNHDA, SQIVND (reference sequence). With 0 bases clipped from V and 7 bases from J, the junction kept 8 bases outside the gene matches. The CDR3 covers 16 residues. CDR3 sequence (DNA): TGTGCCAGTAGTATAGACCCCGGACAGGGGGGGATTGAAGCTTTCTTT. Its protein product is CASSIDPGQGGIEAFF.